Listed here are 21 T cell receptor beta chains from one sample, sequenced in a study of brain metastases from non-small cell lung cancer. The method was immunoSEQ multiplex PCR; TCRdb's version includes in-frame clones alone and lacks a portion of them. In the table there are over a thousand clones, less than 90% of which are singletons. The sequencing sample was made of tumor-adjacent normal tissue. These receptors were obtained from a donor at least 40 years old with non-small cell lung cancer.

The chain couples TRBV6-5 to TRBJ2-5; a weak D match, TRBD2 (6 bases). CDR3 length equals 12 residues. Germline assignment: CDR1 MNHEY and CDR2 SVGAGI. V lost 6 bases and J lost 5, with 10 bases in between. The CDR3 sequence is CASRGRGETQYF. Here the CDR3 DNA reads TGTGCCAGCAGGGGCCGGGGGGAGACCCAGTACTTC.

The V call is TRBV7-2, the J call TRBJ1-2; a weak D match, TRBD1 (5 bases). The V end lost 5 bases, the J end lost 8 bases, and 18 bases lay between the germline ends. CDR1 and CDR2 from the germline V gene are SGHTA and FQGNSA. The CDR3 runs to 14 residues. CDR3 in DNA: TGTGCCAGCAGCGGGGGGGTCTTCGATGTCGGCTACACCTTC. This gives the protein CASSGGVFDVGYTF.

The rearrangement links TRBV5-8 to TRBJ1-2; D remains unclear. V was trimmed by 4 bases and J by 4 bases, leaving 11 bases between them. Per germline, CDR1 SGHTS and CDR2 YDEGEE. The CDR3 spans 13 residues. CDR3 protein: CASSDPGFYGYTF. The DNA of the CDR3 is TGTGCCAGCAGCGATCCGGGTTTCTATGGCTACACCTTC.

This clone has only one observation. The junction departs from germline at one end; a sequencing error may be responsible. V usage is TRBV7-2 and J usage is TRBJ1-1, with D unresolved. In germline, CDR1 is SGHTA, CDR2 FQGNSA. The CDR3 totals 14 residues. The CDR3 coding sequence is TGTGCCAGCAGGAATCAGGCCGGGTCAACTGAAACTTTCTTT. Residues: CASRNQAGSTETFF.

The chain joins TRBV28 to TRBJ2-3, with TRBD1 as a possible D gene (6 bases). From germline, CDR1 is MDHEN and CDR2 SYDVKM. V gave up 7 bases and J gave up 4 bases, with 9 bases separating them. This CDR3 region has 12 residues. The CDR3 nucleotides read TGTGCCAGCAATCCAGGGGCAGATACGCAGTATTTT. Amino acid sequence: CASNPGADTQYF.

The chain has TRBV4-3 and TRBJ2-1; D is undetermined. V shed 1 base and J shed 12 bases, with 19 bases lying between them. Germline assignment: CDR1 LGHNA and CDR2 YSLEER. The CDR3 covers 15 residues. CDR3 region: CASSQGQLDVSGQFF. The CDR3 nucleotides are TGCGCCAGCAGCCAAGGCCAATTAGACGTCTCGGGGCAGTTCTTC.

CDR3 DNA: TGTGCCAGCAGACCACAGGTGGGCTATGGCTACACCTTC. This encodes CASRPQVGYGYTF. This rearrangement joins TRBV25-1 to TRBJ1-2, with a weak D call TRBD1 (5 bases). The CDR3 is 13 amino acids. CDR1 and CDR2 (germline): MGHDK, SYGVNS. V gave up 6 bases and J gave up 4 bases, with 12 bases separating them.

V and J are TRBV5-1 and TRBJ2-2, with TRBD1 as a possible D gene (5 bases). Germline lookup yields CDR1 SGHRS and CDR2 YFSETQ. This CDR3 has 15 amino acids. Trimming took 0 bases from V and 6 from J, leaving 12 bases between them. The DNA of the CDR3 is TGCGCCAGCAGCTTGGCTCCAGGGTGGGCCGGGGAGCTGTTTTTT. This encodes CASSLAPGWAGELFF.

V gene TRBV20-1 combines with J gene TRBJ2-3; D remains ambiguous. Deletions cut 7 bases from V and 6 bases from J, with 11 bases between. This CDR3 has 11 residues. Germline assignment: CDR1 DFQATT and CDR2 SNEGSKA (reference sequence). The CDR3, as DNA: TGCAGTGTTCAAACACTCGATACGCAGTATTTT. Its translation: CSVQTLDTQYF.

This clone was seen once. CDR3 sequence reads: CASRPSGAGEQYF. The CDR3 DNA is TGTGCCAGCAGGCCTAGCGGGGCGGGAGAGCAGTACTTC. The chain has TRBV7-2 and TRBJ2-7, with 9 bases fitting TRBD2. Germline assignment: CDR1 SGHTA and CDR2 FQGNSA. V was clipped by 6 bases and J by 7 bases; unmatched bases: 7. The CDR3 covers 13 residues.

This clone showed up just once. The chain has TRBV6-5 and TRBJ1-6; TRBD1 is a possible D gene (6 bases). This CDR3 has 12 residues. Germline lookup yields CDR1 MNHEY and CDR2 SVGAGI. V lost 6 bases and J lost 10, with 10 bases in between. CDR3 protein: CASSWQGSPLHF. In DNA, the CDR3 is TGTGCCAGCAGCTGGCAGGGGTCACCCCTCCACTTT.

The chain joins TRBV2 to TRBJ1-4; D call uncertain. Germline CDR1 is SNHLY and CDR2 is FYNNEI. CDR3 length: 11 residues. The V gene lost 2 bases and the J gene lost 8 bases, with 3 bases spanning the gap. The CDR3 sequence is CASSEWEKLFF. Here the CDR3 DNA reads TGTGCCAGCAGTGAATGGGAAAAACTGTTTTTT.

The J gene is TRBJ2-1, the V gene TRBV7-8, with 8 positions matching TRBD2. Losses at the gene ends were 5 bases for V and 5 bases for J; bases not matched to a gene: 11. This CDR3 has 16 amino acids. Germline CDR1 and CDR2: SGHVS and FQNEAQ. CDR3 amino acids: CASSPGASGGNNEQFF. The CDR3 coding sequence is TGTGCCAGCAGCCCAGGGGCCAGCGGGGGCAACAATGAGCAGTTCTTC. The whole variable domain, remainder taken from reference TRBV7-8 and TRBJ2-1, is GAGVSQSPRYKVAKRGQDVALRCDPISGHVSLFWYQQALGQGPEFLTYFQNEAQLDKSGLPSDRFFAERPEGSVSTLKIQRTQQEDSAVYLCASSPGASGGNNEQFFGPGTRLTVL.

CDR3 sequence: CASRVTGELFF. The CDR3 DNA sequence: TGTGCCAGCCGGGTGACCGGGGAGCTGTTTTTT. The chain uses TRBV12-3 or TRBV12-4 and TRBJ2-2; no clear D gene. The CDR3 is made up of 11 amino acids. Trimming took 8 bases from V and 5 from J, leaving 6 bases between them.

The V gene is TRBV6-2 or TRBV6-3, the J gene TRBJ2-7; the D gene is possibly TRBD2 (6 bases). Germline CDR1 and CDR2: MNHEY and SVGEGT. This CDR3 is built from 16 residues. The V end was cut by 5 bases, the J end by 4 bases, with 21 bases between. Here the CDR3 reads CASSDPGGPGTYEQYF. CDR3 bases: TGTGCCAGCAGTGACCCCGGGGGACCCGGCACATACGAGCAGTACTTC.

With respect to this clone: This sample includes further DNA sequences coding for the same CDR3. CDR3 region: CASSRTTGSRNEQYF. The DNA for the CDR3 is TGTGCCAGCAGCCGCACTACAGGGAGTAGGAACGAGCAGTACTTC. The chain is built from TRBV5-4 and TRBJ2-7; D is perhaps TRBD1 (6 bases). CDR3 size: 15 residues. Germline V gene lookup returns CDR1 SGHNT and CDR2 YYREEE (reference sequence). Trimming pared 4 bases from V and 5 bases from J, leaving 19 bases between.

The CDR3 coding sequence is TGCGCCAGCAGCTTAAGAAACGAGCAGTACTTC. It translates to CASSLRNEQYF. The V call is TRBV5-1, the J call TRBJ2-7; no reliable D call. V was shortened by 2 bases and J by 5 bases, with 5 bases between the two germline ends. CDR3 length: 11 residues. Per germline, CDR1 SGHRS and CDR2 YFSETQ.

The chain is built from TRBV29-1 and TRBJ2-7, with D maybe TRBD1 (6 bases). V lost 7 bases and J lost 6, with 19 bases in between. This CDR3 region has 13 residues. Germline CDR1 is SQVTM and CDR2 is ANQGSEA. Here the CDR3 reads CSGSTGFMSEQYF. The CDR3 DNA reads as TGCAGCGGATCGACAGGTTTTATGAGCGAGCAGTACTTC.

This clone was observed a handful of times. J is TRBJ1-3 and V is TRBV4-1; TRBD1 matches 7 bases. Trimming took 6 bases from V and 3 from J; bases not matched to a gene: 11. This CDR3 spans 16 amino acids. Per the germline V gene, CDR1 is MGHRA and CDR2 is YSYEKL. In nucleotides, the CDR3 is TGCGCCAGCAGTAGGAGACAGGGAGATTATGGAAACACCATATATTTT. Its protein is CASSRRQGDYGNTIYF.

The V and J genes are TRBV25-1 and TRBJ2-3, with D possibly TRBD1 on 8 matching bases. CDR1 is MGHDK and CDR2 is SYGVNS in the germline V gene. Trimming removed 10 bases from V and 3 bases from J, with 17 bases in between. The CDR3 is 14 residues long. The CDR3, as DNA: TGTGCCAACACCACAGGGGGGGGAACAGATACGCAGTATTTT. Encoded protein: CANTTGGGTDTQYF.

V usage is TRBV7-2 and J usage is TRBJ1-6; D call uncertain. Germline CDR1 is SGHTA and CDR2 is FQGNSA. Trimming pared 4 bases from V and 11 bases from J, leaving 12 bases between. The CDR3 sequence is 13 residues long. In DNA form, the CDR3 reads TGTGCCAGCAGCTCCAGGACGGCGGCACCCCTCCACTTT. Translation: CASSSRTAAPLHF. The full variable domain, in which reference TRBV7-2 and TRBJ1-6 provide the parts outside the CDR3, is GAGVSQSPSNKVTEKGKDVELRCDPISGHTALYWYRQSLGQGLEFLIYFQGNSAPDKSGLPSDRFSAERTGGSVSTLTIQRTQQEDSAVYLCASSSRTAAPLHFGNGTRLTVT.